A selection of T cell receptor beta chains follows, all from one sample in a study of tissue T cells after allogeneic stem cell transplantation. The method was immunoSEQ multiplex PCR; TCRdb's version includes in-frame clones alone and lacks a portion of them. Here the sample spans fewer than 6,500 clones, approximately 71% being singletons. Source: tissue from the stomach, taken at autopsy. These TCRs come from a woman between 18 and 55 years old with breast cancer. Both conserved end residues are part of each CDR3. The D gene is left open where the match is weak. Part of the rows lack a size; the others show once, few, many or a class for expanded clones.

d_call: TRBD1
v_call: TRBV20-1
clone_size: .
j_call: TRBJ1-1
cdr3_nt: TGCAGTGCTCAACAGGGGGCTGAAGCTTTCTTT
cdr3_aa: CSAQQGAEAFF

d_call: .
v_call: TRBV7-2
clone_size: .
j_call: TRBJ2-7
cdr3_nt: TGTGCCAGCAGCTTAGTGGCAGTCTCCTACGAGCAGTACTTC
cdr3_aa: CASSLVAVSYEQYF

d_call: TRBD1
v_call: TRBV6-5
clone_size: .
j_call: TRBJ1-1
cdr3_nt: TGTGCCAGCACCCAGGACAGGGGGAGCACTGAAGCTTTCTTT
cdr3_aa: CASTQDRGSTEAFF

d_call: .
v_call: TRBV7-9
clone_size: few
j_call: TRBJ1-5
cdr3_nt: TGTGCCAGCAGCCCAAGCCGGGCAGGGGATCAGCCCCAGCATTTT
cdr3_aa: CASSPSRAGDQPQHF

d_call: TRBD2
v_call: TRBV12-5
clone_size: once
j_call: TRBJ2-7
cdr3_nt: TGTGCTAGTGGTTTGTTTCCAATAGCGGGTGCCAGGTACGAGCAGTACTTC
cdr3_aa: CASGLFPIAGARYEQYF

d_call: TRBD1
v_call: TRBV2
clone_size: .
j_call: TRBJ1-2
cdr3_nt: TGTGCCAGCAGTGAAGAAAGGGACAGGGATGGCTACACCTTC
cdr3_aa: CASSEERDRDGYTF

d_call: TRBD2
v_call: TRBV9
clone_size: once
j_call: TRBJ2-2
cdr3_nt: TGTGCCAGCAGCGTAGGAACTAGCGGGATAAGCGGGGAGCTGTTTTTT
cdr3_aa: CASSVGTSGISGELFF

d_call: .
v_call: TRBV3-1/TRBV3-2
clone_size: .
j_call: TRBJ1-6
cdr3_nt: TGTGCCAGCAGCCAAAGCCCCCGGGCAGTTGGGTATAATTCACCCCTCCACTTT
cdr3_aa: CASSQSPRAVGYNSPLHF

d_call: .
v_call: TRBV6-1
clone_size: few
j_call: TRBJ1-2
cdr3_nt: TGTGCCAGCAGTGAATTGGGCTATAGCTACACCTTC
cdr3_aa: CASSELGYSYTF

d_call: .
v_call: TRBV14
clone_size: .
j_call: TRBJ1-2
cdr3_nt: TGTGCCAGCAGCCGGCAGGGGTATGGCTACACCTTC
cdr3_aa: CASSRQGYGYTF

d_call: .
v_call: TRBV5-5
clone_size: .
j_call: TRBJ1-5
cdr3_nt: TGTGCCAGCAGCCCCCACTGGGGAGGGTCGGATCAGCCCCAGCATTTT
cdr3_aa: CASSPHWGGSDQPQHF

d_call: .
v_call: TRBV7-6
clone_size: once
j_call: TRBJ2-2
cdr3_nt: TGTGCCAGCAGCTTAGCGAAACGGACCATAGGACACCGGGAGCTGTTTTTT
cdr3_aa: CASSLAKRTIGHRELFF

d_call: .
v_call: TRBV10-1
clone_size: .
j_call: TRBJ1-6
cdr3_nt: TGCGCCAGCAGTGGATGGGGGAATTCACCCCTCCACTTT
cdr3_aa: CASSGWGNSPLHF

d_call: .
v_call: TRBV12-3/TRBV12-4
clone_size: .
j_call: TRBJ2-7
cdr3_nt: TGTGCCAGCAGTTTAGCGCAAGCCTACGAGCAGTACTTC
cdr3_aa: CASSLAQAYEQYF

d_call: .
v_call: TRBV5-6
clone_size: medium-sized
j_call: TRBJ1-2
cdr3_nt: TGTGCCAGCAGCCTGTGGGAGGGGAACTATGGCTACACCTTC
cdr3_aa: CASSLWEGNYGYTF

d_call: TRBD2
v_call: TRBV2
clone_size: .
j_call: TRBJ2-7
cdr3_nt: TGTGCCAGCAGTGAGCGGCTAGCGGGATGGGACGAGCAGTACTTC
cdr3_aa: CASSERLAGWDEQYF

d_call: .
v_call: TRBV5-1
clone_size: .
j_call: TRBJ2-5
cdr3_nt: TGCGCCAGCAGCTTGATGACGGGGAAGGAGACCCAGTACTTC
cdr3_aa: CASSLMTGKETQYF

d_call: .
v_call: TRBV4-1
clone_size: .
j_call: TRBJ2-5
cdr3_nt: TGCGCCAGCAGCCAAGGTCGGGGGGCCTACCAAGAGACCCAGTACTTC
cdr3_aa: CASSQGRGAYQETQYF

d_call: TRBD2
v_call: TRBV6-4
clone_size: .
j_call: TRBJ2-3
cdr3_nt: TGTGCCAGCAGTGAAAACGGGGGGGCCACAGATACGCAGTATTTT
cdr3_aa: CASSENGGATDTQYF

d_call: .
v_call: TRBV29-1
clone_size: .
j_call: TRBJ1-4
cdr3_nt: TGCAGCGTCCGAACAGGGTCTACTAATGAAAAACTGTTTTTT
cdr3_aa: CSVRTGSTNEKLFF

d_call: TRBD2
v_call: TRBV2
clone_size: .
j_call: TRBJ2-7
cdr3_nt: TGTGCCAGCAGTAGGACTAGCGGGTCCTACGAGCAGTACTTC
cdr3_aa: CASSRTSGSYEQYF

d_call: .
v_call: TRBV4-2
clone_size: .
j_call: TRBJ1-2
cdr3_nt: TGTGCCAGCAGCCAAGAAGGGAGGAGGTCGGGCTATGGCTACACCTTC
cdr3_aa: CASSQEGRRSGYGYTF

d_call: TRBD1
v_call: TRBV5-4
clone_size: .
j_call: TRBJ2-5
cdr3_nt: TGTGCCAGCAGCTCGAGGGTGACAGGGGGCGGGGAGACCCAGTACTTC
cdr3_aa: CASSSRVTGGGETQYF